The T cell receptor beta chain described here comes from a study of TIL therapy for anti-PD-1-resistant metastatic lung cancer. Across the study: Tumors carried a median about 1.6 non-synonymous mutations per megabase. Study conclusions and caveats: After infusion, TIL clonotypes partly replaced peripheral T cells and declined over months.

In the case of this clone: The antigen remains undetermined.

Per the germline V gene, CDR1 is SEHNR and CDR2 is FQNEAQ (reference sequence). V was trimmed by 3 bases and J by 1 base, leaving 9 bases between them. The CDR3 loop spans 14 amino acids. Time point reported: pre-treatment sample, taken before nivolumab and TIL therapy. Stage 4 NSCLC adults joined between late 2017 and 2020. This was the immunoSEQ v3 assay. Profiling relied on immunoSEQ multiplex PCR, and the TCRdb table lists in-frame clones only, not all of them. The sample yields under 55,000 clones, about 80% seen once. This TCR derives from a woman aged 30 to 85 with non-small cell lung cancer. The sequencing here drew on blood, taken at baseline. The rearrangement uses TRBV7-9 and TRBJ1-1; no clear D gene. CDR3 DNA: TGTGCCAGCAGCTTGAACGTGGGGAACACTGAAGCTTTCTTT. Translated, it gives CASSLNVGNTEAFF.